These T cell receptor beta chains were read from a single sample in a study of cytomegalovirus exposure and HLA in healthy donors. The table came from immunoSEQ multiplex PCR; TCRdb's copy has only in-frame clones and leaves some out. Its table lists some 84,000 clones. Sample: PBMCs. The receptors originated from a man aged 45 to 65 in good health and CMV-seronegative. Each CDR3 is given with its conserved first and last residue. D genes are given only for firm matches.

CDR3 DNA,CDR3 protein,J gene,D gene,V gene
TGTGCCAGCAGTCCCTGGACTAGCGGGAACACCGGGGAGCTGTTTTTT,CASSPWTSGNTGELFF,TRBJ2-2,TRBD2,TRBV28
TGTGCCAGTAGTCGGGACAGGGGCTACGAGCAGTACTTC,CASSRDRGYEQYF,TRBJ2-7,TRBD1,TRBV19
TGTGCCAGCAGCCCCAGACAGGGCCACAATGAGCAGTTCTTC,CASSPRQGHNEQFF,TRBJ2-1,TRBD1,TRBV11-3
TGTGCCAGCACCCCCCGAGGGGGCGGCGGCAATCAGCCCCAGCATTTT,CASTPRGGGGNQPQHF,TRBJ1-5,TRBD1,TRBV27
TGCAGCGTTGTAGAGGGGGCGAACACTGAAGCTTTCTTT,CSVVEGANTEAFF,TRBJ1-1,TRBD1,TRBV29-1
TGTGCCAGCAGCTTATCGGCAGGGGGGAACGATCAGCCCCAGCATTTT,CASSLSAGGNDQPQHF,TRBJ1-5,TRBD1,TRBV11-3
TGTGCCAGTAGTATAGGGAGGCAGCCCCAGCATTTT,CASSIGRQPQHF,TRBJ1-5,.,TRBV19
TGTGCCAGCAGCTTAGGTTTGGGGACTAGCGTTCCTGGGGCCAACGTCCTGACTTTC,CASSLGLGTSVPGANVLTF,TRBJ2-6,TRBD2,TRBV7-9
TGTGCCAGCAGCTCCTACACCGGGGAGCTGTTTTTT,CASSSYTGELFF,TRBJ2-2,.,TRBV5-6
TGTGCCAGCAGTGGGACAGGGGTCCGTGAGCAGTTCTTC,CASSGTGVREQFF,TRBJ2-1,TRBD1,TRBV6-5
TGCGCCAGCAGCCAAGTAGCACAGGGCAATCAGCCCCAGCATTTT,CASSQVAQGNQPQHF,TRBJ1-5,.,TRBV4-1
TGTGCCAGTAGTATAATGACAGTTAATCAGCCCCAGCATTTT,CASSIMTVNQPQHF,TRBJ1-5,.,TRBV19
TGCAGCGTTGAAATTACAGGGGGCGAAGAGACCCAGTACTTC,CSVEITGGEETQYF,TRBJ2-5,TRBD1,TRBV29-1
TGCAGCGTTGAATTGACTAGCGGGGGGAATGAGCAGTTCTTC,CSVELTSGGNEQFF,TRBJ2-1,TRBD2,TRBV29-1
TGTGCCAGTAGTATGACCAGACTAGGCGGGGCCAACGTCCTGACTTTC,CASSMTRLGGANVLTF,TRBJ2-6,.,TRBV19
TGCAGCGTCGCAGGGGTGGGCACTGAAGCTTTCTTT,CSVAGVGTEAFF,TRBJ1-1,.,TRBV29-1
TGTGCCAGCAGCTTTGGGACAGGGGGGGTGGCGTTTTTT,CASSFGTGGVAFF,TRBJ2-2,TRBD1,TRBV7-2
TGTGCCAGCAGTCAACGGGGGAACTATGGCTACACCTTC,CASSQRGNYGYTF,TRBJ1-2,.,TRBV27
TGTGCCAGCAGGAGGACAGGGGACACCGGGGAGCTGTTTTTT,CASRRTGDTGELFF,TRBJ2-2,TRBD1,TRBV5-6
TGTGCCAGCAGACCAGGGTGGCGCAATCAGCCCCAGCATTTT,CASRPGWRNQPQHF,TRBJ1-5,.,TRBV6-5
TGTGCCAGCAGTTACGATACAGGGCGGGTGGGACCCCTCCACTTT,CASSYDTGRVGPLHF,TRBJ1-6,.,TRBV6-6
TGCGCCAGCACCCTCACTAGCGGGACCTCTTCATCATACGAGCAGTACTTC,CASTLTSGTSSSYEQYF,TRBJ2-7,TRBD2,TRBV5-1
TGTGCCAGCAGCTTAGGCGTGTTACAGGGCGGCGGGGAGCTGTTTTTT,CASSLGVLQGGGELFF,TRBJ2-2,.,TRBV11-2
TGTGCCAGCAGCCTAGGGGGAGGGGTGGATGAAAAACTGTTTTTT,CASSLGGGVDEKLFF,TRBJ1-4,.,TRBV7-2
TGTGCCAGCAGCTTGGGCAGGGGGCTTGGGACCGGGGAGCTGTTTTTT,CASSLGRGLGTGELFF,TRBJ2-2,TRBD1,TRBV11-2
TGTGCCAGCCGTGACGGGGGGGCGGTGAACACTGAAGCTTTCTTT,CASRDGGAVNTEAFF,TRBJ1-1,.,TRBV19
TGTGCCAGCAGTCAAGGACAGGGGAACACTGAAGCTTTCTTT,CASSQGQGNTEAFF,TRBJ1-1,TRBD1,TRBV2
TGCGCCAGCTCCCCCGGACAGGGTTTGAATGAGCAGTTCTTC,CASSPGQGLNEQFF,TRBJ2-1,TRBD1,TRBV5-1
TGCAGCGTTGGGGGCAAACAAGGCATCACAGATACGCAGTATTTT,CSVGGKQGITDTQYF,TRBJ2-3,.,TRBV29-1
TGTGCCAGCAGCGGAAGATGGAGGAGGGGCGGGTATGTTGCCGGGGAGCTGTTTTTT,CASSGRWRRGGYVAGELFF,TRBJ2-2,.,TRBV9
TGCGCCAGCAGGTGGAGGGTTGGGAACACTGAAGCTTTCTTT,CASRWRVGNTEAFF,TRBJ1-1,.,TRBV5-1
TGCAGTGCTAGGAGGGACATTCAGTACTTC,CSARRDIQYF,TRBJ2-4,.,TRBV20-1